A selection of T cell receptor beta chains follows, all from one sample in a study of beta chain features in type 1 diabetes. Profiling relied on immunoSEQ multiplex PCR, and the TCRdb table lists in-frame clones only, not all of them. The sample has about 250,000 clones, approximately 11% seen once. Source material: naive CD4+ T cells from blood. The receptors here all came from a man aged 25-45 years with type 1 diabetes. The CDR3 runs from the conserved cysteine through the conserved F or W.

TRBV5-4,CASSAGSYNSPLHF
TRBV7-9,CASSLEFTGNTEAFF
TRBV28,CASRTGGTETQYF
TRBV7-2,CASSPQSSYNSPLHF
TRBV4-2,CASSRLRGAAEAFF
TRBV2,CASRDSLAKNIQYF
TRBV5-4,CASSLRTGAKTQYF
TRBV28,CASGAEQGSQPQHF
TRBV11-2,CAITSGSYNEQFF
TRBV5-1,CASSLVAGAQGTQYF